The present entry profiles one TCR beta chain with its context. The antigen is undetermined. The CDR3 contains 14 residues. Germline loops: CDR1 KGHSH, CDR2 LQKENI. Unmatched junction bases numbered 10, after V lost 4 bases and J lost 7 bases. The source of the sample is a study of T cell responses to AZD1222 COVID-19 vaccine. Study conclusions and caveats: Among vaccine-associated CD4 TCRs, coverage spanned spike, with dominance at 160-218 and 743-854. Mostly white British, mostly female donors; authors suggested clonal diversity may be underestimated.

Only in-frame clones appear in the TCRdb table, and some are missing; sequencing was by immunoSEQ multiplex PCR. The sample records about 270,000 clones, 90% to 95% being singletons. The sequencing used peripheral blood, collected 28 days after the second AZD1222 dose. The sequence derives from an adult who received the AZD1222 COVID-19 vaccine. The chain employs TRBV18 and TRBJ2-7; 7 bases match TRBD2. The CDR3 sequence is CASSRQPPGGEQYF. CDR3 coding DNA: TGTGCCAGCTCACGCCAACCCCCCGGGGGGGAGCAGTACTTC.